In its sample, the clone carrying this TCR beta chain is medium-sized. As yet, its antigen is unknown. Since a much larger clone is just one base distant, this may be a read error. Described time point: sample taken at primary tumor resection. Samples were obtained from around 72 donors, all untreated early-stage non-small cell lung cancer patients. No cells were sorted before sequencing. The whole RNA sequenced was extracted from tumor, nontumor lung or frozen PBMC. This record belongs to a study of spatial heterogeneity in lung cancer. Across the study: Alpha-chain detections were consistently fewer than beta-chain detections among the sequences. Combinations of a unique TCR and a UMI were tallied in raw reads, and on average each appeared more than ten times. Regarding the study as a whole: Counts of expanded alpha and beta TCRs within tumors tracked the tumor nonsynonymous mutation count.

TCRdb redid the calling of the 5' RACE reads with MiXCR, one entry per CDR3 protein. The data contain thousands of distinct CDR3 sequences, about 3.4% of them singletons. Germline V gene lookup returns CDR1 MNHEY and CDR2 SMNVEV (reference sequence). The CDR3 is 14 amino acids. The sample was lung tumor tissue, taken at surgery. J is TRBJ1-2 and V is TRBV27; 10 bases agree with TRBD1. The TCR comes from a male donor with early-stage non-small cell lung cancer. The CDR3 sequence is CASSFRQGAKGYNF. CDR3 coding DNA: TGTGCCAGCAGTTTTAGACAGGGGGCGAAAGGCTACAACTTC.